This T cell receptor (beta chain) was identified in a study of response to subunit inactivated influenza vaccine. In TCRdb, the RT-PCR reads were re-called with MiXCR into one record per CDR3 protein. This sample yields about 620,000 distinct CDR3 sequences, of which approximately 10% are seen a single time; about 11% belongs to the top ten. The CDR3 loop spans 15 amino acids. The V end was cut by 2 bases, the J end by 5 bases, with 15 bases between. Per germline, CDR1 MNHEY and CDR2 SVGEGT. The sample holds a few counts of this clonotype. These data were also filed under a second study, of T cells expressing NK-cell markers. That paper notes: It was by 5'RACE template switching with UMIs that TCR beta cDNA was made. With respect to HCMV, most of the eight sequenced donors were seropositive, and one was seronegative. In five or six donors, dominant CD3+CD56+NKG2C+ clonotypes ranked among the top 10 CD8+ clonotypes.

Sequencing was performed on PBMCs from blood, taken on the day of vaccination. The chain employs TRBV6-2 or TRBV6-3 and TRBJ2-5; possible D gene TRBD1, 5 bases. The source is a man in his fifties or sixties who received an inactivated influenza vaccine. CDR3 sequence reads: CASSYPAGHDETQYF. CDR3 DNA sequence: TGTGCCAGCAGTTACCCGGCAGGGCATGACGAGACCCAGTACTTC.